The 11 T cell receptor beta chains reported below all come from one sample, sequenced in a study of cytomegalovirus exposure and HLA in healthy donors. This PCR relied on a set of 60 Vbeta primers and 13 Jbeta primers. Measured with immunoSEQ multiplex PCR; TCRdb has only the in-frame clones, and not every one. The data show some 200,000 clones, about 81% seen once. The specimen was PBMCs. The receptors shown here come from a woman aged 18-29 years in good health and CMV-seronegative.

V gene TRBV21-1 combines with J gene TRBJ2-2; the table's TRBD1 call for D was not verified on the DNA. TRBV21-1 is an annotated pseudogene. The CDR3 is made up of 14 amino acids. CDR3 sequence (DNA): TGTGCCAGCCGGCGCAGGGATCGAACCGGGGAGCTGTTTTTT. It encodes CASRRRDRTGELFF.

Here the CDR3 reads CASSPPGQKFGTQYF. The CDR3 coding sequence is TGTGCCAGCAGCCCCCCGGGACAGAAATTTGGGACCCAGTACTTC. V usage is TRBV11-2 and J usage is TRBJ2-5; the match to TRBD1 covers 7 bases. CDR3 length equals 15 residues. V was clipped by 5 bases and J by 7 bases; unmatched bases: 13. Germline CDR1 is SGHAT and CDR2 is FQNNGV. Looking up the rest from reference TRBV11-2 and TRBJ2-5 gives the full variable domain: EAGVAQSPRYKIIEKRQSVAFWCNPISGHATLYWYQQILGQGPKLLIQFQNNGVVDDSQLPKDRFSAERLKGVDSTLKIQPAKLEDSAVYLCASSPPGQKFGTQYFGPGTRLLVL.

The chain couples TRBV2 to TRBJ1-5; D is perhaps TRBD1 (6 bases). The germline V gene encodes CDR1 SNHLY and CDR2 FYNNEI. V dropped 1 base and J dropped 9 bases, with 10 bases sitting between them. There are 13 residues in the CDR3. The DNA for the CDR3 is TGTGCCAGCAGTGAAGAGCAGACAGGGCCCCAGCATTTT. Its translation is CASSEEQTGPQHF.

This sequence joins TRBV11-3 and TRBJ2-1, with 8 nucleotides matching TRBD1. After removal of 1 base from V and 4 bases from J, the junction contained 3 bases not matched to a gene. This CDR3 has 15 residues. Germline V gene lookup returns CDR1 SGHNT and CDR2 YENEEA. The CDR3 loop reads CASSLGGQAYNEQFF. CDR3 sequence (DNA): TGTGCCAGCAGCTTAGGGGGACAGGCGTACAATGAGCAGTTCTTC. The full variable domain, with the rest looked up from reference TRBV11-3 and TRBJ2-1, is EAGVVQSPRYKIIEKKQPVAFWCNPISGHNTLYWYLQNLGQGPELLIRYENEEAVDDSQLPKDRFSAERLKGVDSTLKIQPAELGDSAVYLCASSLGGQAYNEQFFGPGTRLTVL.

With regard to this clone: This sample also contains other DNA sequences that code for the same CDR3. The rearrangement uses TRBV5-4 and TRBJ2-5, with 7 bases that match TRBD2. Germline V lookup: CDR1 SGHNT, CDR2 YYREEE (reference sequence). This CDR3 comprises 17 residues. Trimming removed 4 bases from V and 1 base from J; junction bases left unmatched: 13. The CDR3 reads CASSRVLTREFQETQYF. CDR3 DNA sequence: TGTGCCAGCAGCCGCGTACTTACGCGGGAGTTCCAAGAGACCCAGTACTTC. Supplemented by reference TRBV5-4 and TRBJ2-5, the full variable domain reads ETGVTQSPTHLIKTRGQQVTLRCSSQSGHNTVSWYQQALGQGPQFIFQYYREEENGRGNFPPRFSGLQFPNYSSELNVNALELDDSALYLCASSRVLTREFQETQYFGPGTRLLVL.

The J gene is TRBJ2-7, the V gene TRBV30, with 12 bases identical to TRBD1. Germline V gene data show CDR1 as GTSNPN and CDR2 as SVGIG (reference sequence). The V gene end was trimmed by 5 bases and the J gene end by 6 bases; junction bases not matched to a gene: 8. This CDR3 is built from 14 residues. The CDR3 protein is CAWETGTGGAEQYF. In DNA form, the CDR3 reads TGTGCCTGGGAAACCGGGACAGGGGGCGCCGAGCAGTACTTC. Drawing the rest from reference TRBV30 and TRBJ2-7, the complete variable domain is SQTIHQWPATLVQPVGSPLSLECTVEGTSNPNLYWYRQAAGRGLQLLFYSVGIGQISSEVPQNLSASRPQDRQFILSSKKLLLSDSGFYLCAWETGTGGAEQYFGPGTRLTVT.

This chain links TRBV6-4 with TRBJ2-3; 10 bases agree with TRBD2. Per the germline V gene, CDR1 is MRHNA and CDR2 is SNTAGT. The CDR3 is 16 amino acids. The ends lost 3 bases at V and 3 bases at J; junction bases unmatched: 6. The CDR3 DNA reads TGTGCCAGCAGTGAAAGAAGCGGGGGGGGGACAGATACGCAGTATTTT. Translation: CASSERSGGGTDTQYF.

The V call is TRBV29-1, the J call TRBJ2-3, with 11 bases that match TRBD2. This CDR3 region has 18 residues. Trimming took 6 bases from V and 0 from J; bases not matched to a gene: 14. Germline V CDR1 and CDR2: SQVTM, ANQGSEA. The CDR3 loop reads CSVHRSLTSGGSTDTQYF. The CDR3 DNA reads TGCAGCGTACATCGAAGCCTTACTAGCGGGGGCAGCACAGATACGCAGTATTTT.

This CDR3 is CASSEWGEYGYTF. CDR3 bases: TGTGCCAGCAGTGAGTGGGGGGAGTATGGCTACACCTTC. J is TRBJ1-2 and V is TRBV6-1; weak D call: TRBD1 (5 bases). The length of the CDR3 is 13 residues. Trimming took off 3 bases at V and 5 bases at J, with 10 bases between the two ends. Germline V CDR1 and CDR2: MNHNS, SASEGT.

V usage is TRBV2 and J usage is TRBJ2-7, with 7 bases aligning to TRBD1. Germline V gene sequence: CDR1 SNHLY, CDR2 FYNNEI. This CDR3 is 15 amino acids long. The ends lost 3 bases at V and 1 base at J; junction bases unmatched: 6. The CDR3 region is CASSDGQGVSYEQYF. For the CDR3, the DNA is TGTGCCAGCAGTGATGGGCAGGGGGTTTCCTACGAGCAGTACTTC.

With respect to this clone: At one end, the junction sequence differs from germline, possibly due to a read error. The J gene is TRBJ1-2, the V gene TRBV7-9, with no clear D. The CDR3 runs 12 residues. CDR1 SEHNR and CDR2 FQNEAQ come from the germline V gene (reference sequence). CDR3 sequence: CSSSNSGSGYTF. The CDR3 bases are TGTTCCAGCAGCAATAGTGGGAGTGGCTACACCTTC.